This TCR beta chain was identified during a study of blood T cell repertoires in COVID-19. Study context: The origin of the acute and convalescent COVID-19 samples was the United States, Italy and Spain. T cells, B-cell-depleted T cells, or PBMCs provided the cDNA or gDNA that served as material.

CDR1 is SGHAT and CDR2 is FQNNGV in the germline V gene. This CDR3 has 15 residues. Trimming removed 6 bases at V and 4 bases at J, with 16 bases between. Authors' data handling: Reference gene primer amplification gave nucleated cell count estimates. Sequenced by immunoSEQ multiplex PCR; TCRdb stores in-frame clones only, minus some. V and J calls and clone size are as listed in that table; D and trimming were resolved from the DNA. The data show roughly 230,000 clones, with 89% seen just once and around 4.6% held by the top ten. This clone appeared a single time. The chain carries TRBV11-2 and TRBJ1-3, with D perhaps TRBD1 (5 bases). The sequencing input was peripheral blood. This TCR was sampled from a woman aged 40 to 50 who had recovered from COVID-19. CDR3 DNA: TGTGCCAGCAGGGATGGCAGGGCGAGAGGAAACACCATATATTTT. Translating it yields CASRDGRARGNTIYF.